This T cell receptor (beta chain) derives from a study of graft-versus-host responses after intestinal transplantation. Sequenced by immunoSEQ multiplex PCR; TCRdb stores in-frame clones only, minus some. The sample lists about 9,200 clones, 85% to 95% occurring once. The study's findings and limits: Analysis identified GvH clones in recipient marrow, with some appearing first in ileum or blood. High graft-versus-host to host-versus-graft T cell clonal ratios marked allografts of patients with graft-donor macrochimerism.

V was clipped by 6 bases and J by 1 base, with 9 bases between them. CDR1 SNHLY and CDR2 FYNNEI come from the germline V gene. The CDR3 has 13 residues. This clone showed up just once. Its antigen is still unknown. The chain employs TRBV2 and TRBJ1-1; D is ambiguous. Sequences were derived from PBMCs, sampled about 70 days after transplant. This sequence originates from a human patient who received an intestinal transplant, so some T cells may come from the graft donor. The CDR3 DNA is TGTGCCAGCAGGGGGTACGGGAACACTGAAGCTTTCTTT. It yields the protein CASRGYGNTEAFF.